The 14 T cell receptor beta chains below come from one sample, sequenced in a study of T cell repertoires in cytomegalovirus infection. Antigen specificity for these receptors is unknown. TCRdb analysed the reads with MiXCR anew, one entry per CDR3 protein. The profile covers 370,000 or so distinct CDR3 sequences, with about 32% appearing a single time and roughly 13% taken by the ten largest. Specimen: cultured PBMCs, collected from culture after CMV antigen stimulation. These receptors all come from a human donor in good health (CMV status not recorded). Some clones in this sample may be carry-over from other donors' samples.

This clonotype was seen a few times. The chain employs TRBV6-2 or TRBV6-3 and TRBJ1-5; 7 bases are shared with TRBD1. V was clipped by 11 bases and J by 7 bases; unmatched bases: 11. Looked up from germline, CDR1 is MNHEY and CDR2 is SVGEGT. CDR3 length: 13 amino acids. The CDR3 is CAASDRVVQPQHF. The CDR3 nucleotides are TGTGCCGCCTCCGACAGGGTAGTGCAGCCCCAGCATTTT.

The chain joins TRBV4-1 to TRBJ1-3; D gene uncertain. The CDR3 contains 15 residues. Trimming took 0 bases from V and 0 from J, leaving 6 bases between them. Germline V lookup: CDR1 MGHRA, CDR2 YSYEKL. CDR3 protein: CASSQEGSSGNTIYF. The DNA for the CDR3 is TGCGCCAGCAGCCAAGAGGGCTCCTCTGGAAACACCATATATTTT.

The rearrangement uses TRBV10-3 and TRBJ1-2; D remains unclear. This CDR3 is built from 14 residues. Germline values: CDR1 ENHRY, CDR2 SYGVKD. V was shortened by 4 bases and J by 0 bases, with 9 bases between the two germline ends. CDR3 in amino acids: CAISGPATNYGYTF. The DNA of the CDR3 is TGTGCCATCAGTGGGCCGGCGACTAACTATGGCTACACCTTC.

The chain uses TRBV28 and TRBJ1-1, with D perhaps TRBD1 (6 bases). Germline V gives CDR1 MDHEN, CDR2 SYDVKM. V shed 9 bases and J shed 4 bases, with 18 bases lying between them. This CDR3 contains 14 residues. This CDR3 reads CASNGGAAGTEAFF. The CDR3 bases are TGTGCCAGTAATGGGGGGGCAGCTGGCACTGAAGCTTTCTTT.

This chain connects TRBV28 to TRBJ1-2; D is ambiguous. The V end lost 3 bases, the J end lost 5 bases, and 13 bases lay between the germline ends. CDR1 MDHEN and CDR2 SYDVKM come from the germline V gene. The CDR3 totals 14 residues. The chain's CDR3 is CASSFGQSPYGYTF. CDR3 in DNA: TGTGCCAGCAGTTTCGGCCAGAGCCCATATGGCTACACCTTC.

V usage is TRBV6-5 and J usage is TRBJ2-3; D ambiguous. The CDR3 runs 14 residues. V was trimmed by 2 bases and J by 0 bases, leaving 6 bases between them. Germline loops: CDR1 MNHEY, CDR2 SVGAGI. CDR3 DNA: TGTGCCAGCAGTTACCAACTTAGCACAGATACGCAGTATTTT. This codes for CASSYQLSTDTQYF.

This clonotype was counted many times. The rearrangement joins TRBV2 to TRBJ1-3; D not resolved. The ends were cut back, 8 bases at V and 4 bases at J, with 9 bases in the middle. Germline V gene sequence: CDR1 SNHLY, CDR2 FYNNEI. This CDR3 contains 12 residues. The CDR3 nucleotides read TGTGCCAGCGCGGGTCGGGGAAACACCATATATTTT. Its protein is CASAGRGNTIYF.

The chain recombines TRBV4-3 with TRBJ1-2, with D perhaps TRBD1 (5 bases). The germline V and J ends were trimmed by 0 bases and 6 bases, with 14 bases remaining between them. CDR1 and CDR2 (germline): LGHNA, YSLEER. The CDR3 is 15 residues long. Here the CDR3 reads CASSQDRGGRDGYTF. CDR3 sequence (DNA): TGCGCCAGCAGCCAAGATCGGGGGGGTCGGGATGGCTACACCTTC.

In its sample, this clonotype was seen many times. The V call is TRBV5-1, the J call TRBJ2-2; D gene uncertain. This CDR3 has 15 amino acids. V lost 3 bases and J 6 bases, leaving 15 bases between the germline ends. The germline CDR1 and CDR2 sequences are SGHRS and YFSETQ. CDR3 coding DNA: TGCGCCAGCAGCTCAGACCCGGGTACAGCCGGGGAGCTGTTTTTT. Protein sequence: CASSSDPGTAGELFF.

This clonotype was found many times. The CDR3 DNA is TGTGCCAGCAGCTTAGACAGGGGTGGGTCACCCCTCCACTTT. This codes for CASSLDRGGSPLHF. This chain connects TRBV7-2 to TRBJ1-6; the match to TRBD1 covers 7 bases. J gave up 10 bases and V 1 base, and 4 bases lay outside the gene matches. The CDR3 totals 14 residues. In germline, CDR1 is SGHTA, CDR2 FQGNSA.

Only a few counts were recorded for this clonotype. The chain uses TRBV2 and TRBJ2-1; a weak D match, TRBD1 (5 bases). The CDR3 is 15 residues long. Trimming cost V 6 bases and J 8 bases, with 20 bases left between them. Looked up from germline, CDR1 is SNHLY and CDR2 is FYNNEI. This CDR3 is CASRYYYLAQDEQFF. As DNA, the CDR3 is TGTGCCAGCAGGTACTACTACCTTGCACAGGATGAGCAGTTCTTC.

This clonotype has a handful of counts. The rearrangement joins TRBV27 to TRBJ2-1; D is possibly TRBD2 (5 bases). V was trimmed by 6 bases and J by 1 base, leaving 13 bases between them. The CDR3 runs 15 residues. Germline CDR1 and CDR2: MNHEY and SMNVEV (reference sequence). Here the CDR3 DNA reads TGTGCCAGCAGCCCCCGGACGGGATCCTACAATGAGCAGTTCTTC. Encoded protein: CASSPRTGSYNEQFF.

This clonotype was observed a handful of times. The CDR3 is CASSLKRDPSYEQYF. The CDR3 bases are TGTGCCAGTAGCTTGAAACGGGACCCATCCTACGAGCAGTACTTC. The chain combines TRBV19 with TRBJ2-7, with D perhaps given as TRBD1 or TRBD2 (5 bases each). In germline, CDR1 is LNHDA, CDR2 SQIVND (reference sequence). Trimming took off 6 bases at V and 1 base at J, with 16 bases between the two ends. This CDR3 has 15 amino acids.

The gene calls are TRBV27 and TRBJ2-2, with a possible D match to TRBD2 (5 bases). With 6 bases removed from V and 4 bases from J, the gap between germline ends came to 15 bases. The CDR3 consists of 15 residues. Germline V gives CDR1 MNHEY, CDR2 SMNVEV (reference sequence). CDR3 nucleotide sequence: TGTGCCAGCAGCCCACGGGGTTCGGGCACCGGGGAGCTGTTTTTT. It codes for CASSPRGSGTGELFF.